The clone carrying this T cell receptor (beta chain) was observed a few times. TCRdb reprocessed the 5' RACE reads with MiXCR, giving one entry per CDR3 protein. The sample has under 250,000 distinct CDR3 sequences, over 9.5% seen once; the top ten hold 3% to 4.5%. The CDR3 is 15 residues long. Germline CDR1 SGDLS, CDR2 YYNGEE. The ends were cut back, 4 bases at V and 2 bases at J, with 12 bases in the middle. These data come from a study of T-cell memory formation after mild COVID-19. Study-level information: TCR clusters were mostly donor specific.

The sequencing sample was made of PBMCs or a T cell subset sorted from them (not recorded which). The chain has TRBV9 and TRBJ1-4; D is uncertain. This TCR came from a man in his late teens or twenties who had mild COVID-19 (a few samples of this study predate the infection). Cell type and time point are not known. CDR3 amino acids: CASSKGGATNEKLFF. In DNA form, the CDR3 reads TGTGCCAGCAGCAAAGGCGGCGCGACTAATGAAAAACTGTTTTTT.